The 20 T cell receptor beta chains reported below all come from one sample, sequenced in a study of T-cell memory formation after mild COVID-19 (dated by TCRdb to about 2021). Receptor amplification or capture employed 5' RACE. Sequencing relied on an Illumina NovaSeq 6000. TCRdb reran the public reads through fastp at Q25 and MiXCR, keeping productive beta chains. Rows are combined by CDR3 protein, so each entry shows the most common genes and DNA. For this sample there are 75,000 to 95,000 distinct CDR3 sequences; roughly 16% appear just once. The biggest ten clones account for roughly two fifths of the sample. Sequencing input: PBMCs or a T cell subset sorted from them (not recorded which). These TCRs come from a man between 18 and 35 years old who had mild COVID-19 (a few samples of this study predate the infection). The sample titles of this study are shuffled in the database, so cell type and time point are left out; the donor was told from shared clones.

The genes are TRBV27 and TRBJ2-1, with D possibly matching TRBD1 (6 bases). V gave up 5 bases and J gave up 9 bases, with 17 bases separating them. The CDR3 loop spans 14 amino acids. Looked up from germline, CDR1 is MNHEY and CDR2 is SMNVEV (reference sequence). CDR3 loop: CASSHLGAMGEQFF. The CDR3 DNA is TGTGCCAGCAGTCACTTGGGGGCTATGGGTGAGCAGTTCTTC.

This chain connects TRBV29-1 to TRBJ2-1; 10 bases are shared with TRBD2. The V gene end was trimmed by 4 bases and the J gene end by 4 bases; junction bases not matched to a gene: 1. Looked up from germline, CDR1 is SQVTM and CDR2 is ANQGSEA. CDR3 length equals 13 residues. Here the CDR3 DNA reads TGCAGCGTTGCTAGCGGGGGATACAATGAGCAGTTCTTC. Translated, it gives CSVASGGYNEQFF.

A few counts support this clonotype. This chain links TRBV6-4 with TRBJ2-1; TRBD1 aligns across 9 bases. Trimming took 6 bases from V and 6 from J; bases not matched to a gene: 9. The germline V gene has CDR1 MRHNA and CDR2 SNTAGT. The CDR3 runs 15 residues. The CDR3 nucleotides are TGTGCCAGCAGCGCTGGGACAGGGATCGGCAATGAGCAGTTCTTC. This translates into CASSAGTGIGNEQFF.

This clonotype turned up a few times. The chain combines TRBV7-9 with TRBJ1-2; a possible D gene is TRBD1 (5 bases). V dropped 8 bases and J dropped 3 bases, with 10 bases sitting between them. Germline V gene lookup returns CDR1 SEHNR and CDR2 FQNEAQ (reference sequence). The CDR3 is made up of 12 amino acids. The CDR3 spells CASGTRDYGYTF. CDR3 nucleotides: TGTGCCAGCGGAACCAGGGACTATGGCTACACCTTC.

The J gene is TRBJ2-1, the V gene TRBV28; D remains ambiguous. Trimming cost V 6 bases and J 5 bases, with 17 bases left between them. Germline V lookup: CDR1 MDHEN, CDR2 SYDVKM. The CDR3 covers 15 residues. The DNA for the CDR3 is TGTGCCAGCAGCTCCTCTTTGGGTTGGAACAATGAGCAGTTCTTC. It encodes CASSSSLGWNNEQFF. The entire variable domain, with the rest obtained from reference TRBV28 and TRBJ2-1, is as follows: DVKVTQSSRYLVKRTGEKVFLECVQDMDHENMFWYRQDPGLGLRLIYFSYDVKMKEKGDIPEGYSVSREKKERFSLILESASTNQTSMYLCASSSSLGWNNEQFFGPGTRLTVL.

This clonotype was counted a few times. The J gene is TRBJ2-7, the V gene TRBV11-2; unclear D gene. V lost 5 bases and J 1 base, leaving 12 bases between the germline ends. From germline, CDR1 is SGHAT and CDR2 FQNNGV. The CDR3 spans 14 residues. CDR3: CASSDPDGSYEQYV. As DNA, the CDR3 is TGTGCCAGCAGCGACCCCGACGGTTCCTACGAGCAGTACGTC.

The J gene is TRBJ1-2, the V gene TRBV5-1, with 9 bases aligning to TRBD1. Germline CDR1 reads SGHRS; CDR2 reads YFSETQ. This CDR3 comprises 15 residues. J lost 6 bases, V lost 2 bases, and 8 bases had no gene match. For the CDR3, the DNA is TGCGCCAGCAGCTTTTTAGACAGGGGGACGGATGGCTACACCTTC. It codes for CASSFLDRGTDGYTF.

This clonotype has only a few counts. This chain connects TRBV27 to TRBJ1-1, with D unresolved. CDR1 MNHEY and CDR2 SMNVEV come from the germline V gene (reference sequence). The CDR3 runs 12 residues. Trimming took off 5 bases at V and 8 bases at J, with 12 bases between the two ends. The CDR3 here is CASSLYGSEAFF. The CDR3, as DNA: TGTGCCAGCAGTCTATACGGCTCCGAAGCTTTCTTT.

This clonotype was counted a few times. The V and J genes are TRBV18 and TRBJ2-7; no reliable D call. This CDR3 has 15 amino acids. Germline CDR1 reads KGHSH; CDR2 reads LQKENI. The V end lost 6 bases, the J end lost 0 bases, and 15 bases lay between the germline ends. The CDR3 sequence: CASSPEIGPSYEQYV. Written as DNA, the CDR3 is TGTGCCAGCTCCCCGGAGATAGGACCCTCCTACGAGCAGTACGTC.

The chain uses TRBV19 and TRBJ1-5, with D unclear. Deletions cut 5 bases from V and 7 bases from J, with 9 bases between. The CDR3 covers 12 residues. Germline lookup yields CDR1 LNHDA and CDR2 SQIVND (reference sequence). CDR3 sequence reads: CASSCGSQPQHF. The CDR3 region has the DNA TGTGCCAGTAGTTGCGGTTCCCAGCCCCAGCATTTT.

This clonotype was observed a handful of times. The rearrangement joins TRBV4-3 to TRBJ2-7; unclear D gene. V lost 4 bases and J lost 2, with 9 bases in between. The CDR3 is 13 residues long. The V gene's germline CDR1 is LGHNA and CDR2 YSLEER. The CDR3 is CASSRDLAYEQYF. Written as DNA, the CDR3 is TGCGCCAGCAGCCGAGACCTAGCCTACGAGCAGTACTTC.

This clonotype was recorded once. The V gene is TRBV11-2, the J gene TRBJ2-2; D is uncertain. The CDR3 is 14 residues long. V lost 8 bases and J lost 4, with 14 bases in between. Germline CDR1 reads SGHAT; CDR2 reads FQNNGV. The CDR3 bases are TGTGCCAGCCTTACTTACTCGGGCACCGGGGAGCTGTTTTTT. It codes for CASLTYSGTGELFF.

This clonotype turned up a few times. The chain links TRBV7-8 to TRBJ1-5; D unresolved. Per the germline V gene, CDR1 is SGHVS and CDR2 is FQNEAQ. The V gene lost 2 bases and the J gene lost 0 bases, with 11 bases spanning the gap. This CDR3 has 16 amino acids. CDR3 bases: TGTGCCAGCAGCTTAAGGGTCTCGGGTAGCAATCAGCCCCAGCATTTT. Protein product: CASSLRVSGSNQPQHF.

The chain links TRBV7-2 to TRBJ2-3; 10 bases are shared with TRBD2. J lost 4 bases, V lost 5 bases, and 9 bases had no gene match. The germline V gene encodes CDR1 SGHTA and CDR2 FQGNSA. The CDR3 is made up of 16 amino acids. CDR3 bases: TGTGCCAGCAGCCGAGCTAGCGGGGGAGGGGCAGATACGCAGTATTTT. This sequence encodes CASSRASGGGADTQYF.

This chain's CDR3 is CASSARRGVSNTGELFF. CDR3 DNA: TGTGCCAGCAGCGCACGACGCGGGGTCTCGAACACCGGGGAGCTGTTTTTT. The chain carries TRBV9 and TRBJ2-2; TRBD2 might be the D (6 bases). The CDR3 spans 17 residues. Germline CDR1 and CDR2: SGDLS and YYNGEE. The germline V and J ends were trimmed by 3 bases and 0 bases, with 15 bases remaining between them.

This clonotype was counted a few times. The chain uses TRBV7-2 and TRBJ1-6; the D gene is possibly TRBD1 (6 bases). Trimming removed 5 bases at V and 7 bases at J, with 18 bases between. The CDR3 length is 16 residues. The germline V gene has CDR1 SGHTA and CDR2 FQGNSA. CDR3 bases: TGTGCCAGCAGCCCCCGCTCGAGGGGGGACAATTCACCCCTCCACTTT. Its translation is CASSPRSRGDNSPLHF.

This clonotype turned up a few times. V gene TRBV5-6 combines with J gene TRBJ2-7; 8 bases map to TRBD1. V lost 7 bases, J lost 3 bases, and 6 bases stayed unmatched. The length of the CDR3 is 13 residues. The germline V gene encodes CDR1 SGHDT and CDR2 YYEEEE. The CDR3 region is CASAGTGDYEQYV. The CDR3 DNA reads TGTGCCAGCGCCGGGACAGGAGACTACGAGCAGTACGTC.

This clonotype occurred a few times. CDR3 bases: TGCGCCAGCAGCCAATTCTTGGGCTTGGGGGAGACCCAGTACTTC. Translation: CASSQFLGLGETQYF. J is TRBJ2-5 and V is TRBV4-1, with no clear D. CDR3 size: 15 residues. Deletions cut 2 bases from V and 5 bases from J, with 15 bases between. Germline V CDR1 and CDR2: MGHRA, YSYEKL.

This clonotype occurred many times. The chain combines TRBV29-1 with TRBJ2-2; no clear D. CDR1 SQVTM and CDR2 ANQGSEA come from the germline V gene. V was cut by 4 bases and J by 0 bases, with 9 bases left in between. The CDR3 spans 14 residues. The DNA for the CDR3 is TGCAGCGTTGCGGGTCGGGCGAACACCGGGGAGCTGTTTTTT. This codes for CSVAGRANTGELFF.

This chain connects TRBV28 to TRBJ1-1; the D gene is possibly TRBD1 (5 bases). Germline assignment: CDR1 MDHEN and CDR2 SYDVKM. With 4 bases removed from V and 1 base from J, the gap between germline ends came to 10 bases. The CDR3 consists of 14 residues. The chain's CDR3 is CASSYLGQNTEAFF. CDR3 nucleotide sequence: TGTGCCAGCAGTTATCTAGGACAGAACACTGAAGCTTTCTTT.